Below are 14 T cell receptor beta chains sequenced from a single sample in a study of blood T cell repertoires in COVID-19. The assay was immunoSEQ multiplex PCR, and TCRdb's table has in-frame clones only and misses some. The sample holds 80,000 to 90,000 clones, more than 85% seen once. Source material: peripheral blood. Every receptor here comes from a man aged 40-55 years with acute or convalescent COVID-19.

V is TRBV5-1 and J is TRBJ1-1; D is perhaps TRBD1 (6 bases). This CDR3 has 14 amino acids. Germline V CDR1 and CDR2: SGHRS, YFSETQ. V lost 0 bases and J lost 6, with 12 bases in between. CDR3 protein: CASSLEGGRAEAFF. The CDR3 DNA sequence: TGCGCCAGCAGCTTGGAAGGGGGTAGGGCTGAAGCTTTCTTT.

This sequence joins TRBV18 and TRBJ2-1; D ambiguous. Trimming left V 1 base short and J 5 bases short, with 6 bases between. The CDR3 covers 13 residues. CDR1 is KGHSH and CDR2 is LQKENI in the germline V gene. The DNA for the CDR3 is TGTGCCAGCTCACCACGAGCAAACAATGAGCAGTTCTTC. Amino acid sequence: CASSPRANNEQFF. The variable domain in full, with the rest retrieved from reference TRBV18 and TRBJ2-1, is NAGVMQNPRHLVRRRGQEARLRCSPMKGHSHVYWYRQLPEEGLKFMVYLQKENIIDESGMPKERFSAEFPKEGPSILRIQQVVRGDSAAYFCASSPRANNEQFFGPGTRLTVL.

The genes are TRBV7-8 and TRBJ2-5; 9 bases are a match to TRBD2. The CDR3 covers 16 residues. V lost 4 bases and J lost 4; bases outside the gene matches: 10. Germline V CDR1 and CDR2: SGHVS, FQNEAQ. The DNA of the CDR3 is TGTGCCAGCAGCTCCCGGGATAGCGGGAGAGGAGAGACCCAGTACTTC. As protein: CASSSRDSGRGETQYF.

The J gene is TRBJ2-3, the V gene TRBV11-2; D unclear. Trimming cost V 2 bases and J 5 bases, with 5 bases left between them. This CDR3 comprises 12 residues. CDR1 and CDR2 (germline): SGHAT, FQNNGV. This chain's CDR3 is CASSLRVDTQYF. DNA of the CDR3: TGTGCCAGCAGCTTACGGGTAGATACGCAGTATTTT.

This chain joins TRBV11-3 and TRBJ2-7; TRBD2 agrees at 12 bases. J was trimmed by 1 base and V by 6 bases; bases with no gene match: 4. CDR1 and CDR2 (germline): SGHNT, YENEEA. CDR3 length: 15 amino acids. The CDR3: CASSSTSGGSYEQYF. The CDR3 DNA is TGTGCCAGCAGTTCGACTAGCGGGGGTTCCTACGAGCAGTACTTC.

The rearrangement joins TRBV5-1 to TRBJ1-5; TRBD1 might be the D (5 bases). There are 14 residues in the CDR3. The germline V gene has CDR1 SGHRS and CDR2 YFSETQ. V dropped 1 base and J dropped 4 bases, with 9 bases sitting between them. The CDR3 here is CASSLQKGNQPQHF. CDR3 in DNA: TGCGCCAGCAGCTTGCAGAAGGGGAATCAGCCCCAGCATTTT. Filled out from reference TRBV5-1 and TRBJ1-5, the complete variable domain reads KAGVTQTPRYLIKTRGQQVTLSCSPISGHRSVSWYQQTPGQGLQFLFEYFSETQRNKGNFPGRFSGRQFSNSRSEMNVSTLELGDSALYLCASSLQKGNQPQHFGDGTRLSIL.

The V and J genes are TRBV20-1 and TRBJ1-1; TRBD1 aligns across 9 bases. The CDR3 is 14 amino acids. Per the germline V gene, CDR1 is DFQATT and CDR2 is SNEGSKA (reference sequence). The J segment lost 2 bases and the V segment lost 3 bases, leaving 4 bases of the junction unmatched. The CDR3 reads CSASVGQGNTEAFF. The CDR3 DNA follows: TGCAGTGCTAGTGTGGGACAGGGAAACACTGAAGCTTTCTTT.

The V gene is TRBV9, the J gene TRBJ2-5; TRBD2 aligns across 10 bases. The germline V gene has CDR1 SGDLS and CDR2 YYNGEE. CDR3 length equals 14 residues. V trimming: 3 bases; J trimming: 4 bases; junction bases outside the gene matches: 3. As DNA, the CDR3 is TGTGCCAGCAGCGACCGACTAGCGGGAGAGACCCAGTACTTC. As protein: CASSDRLAGETQYF.

This chain connects TRBV19 to TRBJ2-1; TRBD2 aligns across 9 bases. The CDR3 consists of 15 residues. Germline CDR1 is LNHDA and CDR2 is SQIVND (reference sequence). The V segment lost 9 bases and the J segment 8 bases; nucleotides outside the gene matches: 14. The CDR3 DNA sequence: TGTGCCAGCCAACTCGGACTAGCGACCTCCGATGAGCAGTTCTTC. Protein sequence: CASQLGLATSDEQFF.

The chain employs TRBV27 and TRBJ1-5; D possibly corresponds to TRBD1 (6 bases). The CDR3 is 13 amino acids. CDR1 is MNHEY and CDR2 is SMNVEV in the germline V gene (reference sequence). Trimming took 8 bases from V and 3 from J, leaving 11 bases between them. The CDR3 DNA is TGTGCCAGCCGTAACAGGGACAATCAGCCCCAGCATTTT. Its protein is CASRNRDNQPQHF.

The CDR3 coding sequence is TGCGCCAGCAGCCAACATAGACAGGGGGCTTTTGGGGCTTTCTTT. Translated, it gives CASSQHRQGAFGAFF. The chain links TRBV4-3 to TRBJ1-1; 10 nucleotides line up with TRBD1. The CDR3 is made up of 15 amino acids. V lost 2 bases and J lost 11; bases outside the gene matches: 11. Germline loops: CDR1 LGHNA, CDR2 YSLEER.

DNA of the CDR3: TGTGCCAGCAACCAACTAGCCCTAGGGGAAGAGACCCAGTACTTC. It yields the protein CASNQLALGEETQYF. V and J are TRBV7-2 and TRBJ2-5, with a possible D match to TRBD2 (6 bases). Germline values: CDR1 SGHTA, CDR2 FQGNSA. V shed 7 bases and J shed 3 bases, with 18 bases lying between them. The CDR3 contains 15 residues.

The rearrangement joins TRBV9 to TRBJ2-7; D is unclear. The germline V gene has CDR1 SGDLS and CDR2 YYNGEE. V gave up 0 bases and J gave up 2 bases, with 12 bases separating them. This CDR3 is 15 amino acids long. The CDR3 protein is CASSVDGSRAYEQYF. In DNA, the CDR3 is TGTGCCAGCAGCGTAGATGGGTCTAGAGCCTACGAGCAGTACTTC.

The V gene is TRBV11-3, the J gene TRBJ2-7; 7 nucleotides agree with TRBD1. CDR3 size: 13 residues. V dropped 3 bases and J dropped 6; count of bases not matched to a gene: 5. CDR1 and CDR2 from the germline V gene are SGHNT and YENEEA. CDR3 sequence reads: CASSFDRDGEQYF. The DNA for the CDR3 is TGTGCCAGCAGCTTCGACAGGGATGGCGAGCAGTACTTC.